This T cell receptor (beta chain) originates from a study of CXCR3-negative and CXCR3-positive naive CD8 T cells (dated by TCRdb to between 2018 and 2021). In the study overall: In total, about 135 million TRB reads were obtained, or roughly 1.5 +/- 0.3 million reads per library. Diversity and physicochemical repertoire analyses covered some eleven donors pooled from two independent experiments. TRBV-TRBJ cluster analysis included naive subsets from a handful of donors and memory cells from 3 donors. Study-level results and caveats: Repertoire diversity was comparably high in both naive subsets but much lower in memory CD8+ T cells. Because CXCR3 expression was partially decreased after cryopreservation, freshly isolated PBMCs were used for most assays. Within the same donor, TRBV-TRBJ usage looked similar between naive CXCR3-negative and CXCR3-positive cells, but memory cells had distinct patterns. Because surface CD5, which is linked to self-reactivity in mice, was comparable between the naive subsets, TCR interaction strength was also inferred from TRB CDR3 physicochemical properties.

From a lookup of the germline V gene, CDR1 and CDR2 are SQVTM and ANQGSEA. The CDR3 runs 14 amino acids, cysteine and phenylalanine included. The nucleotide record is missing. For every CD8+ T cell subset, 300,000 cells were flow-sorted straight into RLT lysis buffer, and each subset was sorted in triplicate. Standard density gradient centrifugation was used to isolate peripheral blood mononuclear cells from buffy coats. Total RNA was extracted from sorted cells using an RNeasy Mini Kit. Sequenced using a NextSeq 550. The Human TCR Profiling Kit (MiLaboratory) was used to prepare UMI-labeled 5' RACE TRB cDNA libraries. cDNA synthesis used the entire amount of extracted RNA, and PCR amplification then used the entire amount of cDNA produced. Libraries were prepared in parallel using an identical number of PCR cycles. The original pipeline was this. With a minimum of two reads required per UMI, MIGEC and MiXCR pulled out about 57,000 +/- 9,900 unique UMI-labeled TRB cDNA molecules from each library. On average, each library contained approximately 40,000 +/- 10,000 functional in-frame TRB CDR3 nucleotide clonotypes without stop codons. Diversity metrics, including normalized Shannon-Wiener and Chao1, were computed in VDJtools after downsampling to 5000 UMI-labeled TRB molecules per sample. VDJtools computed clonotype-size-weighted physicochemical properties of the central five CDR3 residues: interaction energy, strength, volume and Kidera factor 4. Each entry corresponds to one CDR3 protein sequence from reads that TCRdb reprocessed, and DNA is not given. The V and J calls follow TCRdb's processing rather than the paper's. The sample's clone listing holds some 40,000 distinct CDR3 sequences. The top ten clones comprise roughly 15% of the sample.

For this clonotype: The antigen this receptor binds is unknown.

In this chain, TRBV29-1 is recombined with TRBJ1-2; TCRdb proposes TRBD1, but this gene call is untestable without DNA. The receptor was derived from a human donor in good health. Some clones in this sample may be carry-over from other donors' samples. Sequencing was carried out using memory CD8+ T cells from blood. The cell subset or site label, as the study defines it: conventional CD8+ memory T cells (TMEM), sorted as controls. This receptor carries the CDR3 CSVEIPGGDYGYTF.